This T cell receptor beta chain was obtained from a study of cytomegalovirus exposure and HLA in healthy donors. Findings and caveats of the study: A later analysis reported that several of the most significant clusters appeared to be linked to common viral pathogens, among them Epstein-Barr virus.

Note on this clone: As yet, its antigen is unknown.

Vbeta (60) and Jbeta (13) primers were used in the PCR. TCRdb's copy holds only in-frame clones and misses some; the assay was immunoSEQ multiplex PCR. The sample holds 210,000 or so clones, 70% to 85% seen once. This CDR3 has 16 residues. CDR1 and CDR2 from the germline V gene are LNHDA and SQIVND (reference sequence). Unmatched junction bases numbered 10, after V lost 4 bases and J lost 1 base. This chain links TRBV19 with TRBJ2-7; 7 bases align to TRBD1. Sequencing was performed on PBMCs. The TCR sequence derives from a woman between 35 and 50 years old in good health and CMV-seronegative. CDR3 DNA sequence: TGTGCCAGTAGTAGGGACAGCCAGAAAACTTCCTACGAGCAGTACTTC. Amino acids: CASSRDSQKTSYEQYF.